A selection of T cell receptor beta chains follows, all from one sample in a study of cytomegalovirus exposure and HLA in healthy donors. Data came from immunoSEQ multiplex PCR; TCRdb stores just in-frame clones and leaves some out. This sample carries 45,000 to 55,000 clones, over 60% of them seen once, and the ten largest clones take 8.1%. Source material: PBMCs. These receptors were obtained from a man aged 30-40 years in good health and CMV-seropositive. Each CDR3 is given with its conserved first and last residue. The D gene is left open where the match is weak. Where a row states a size, it is once, few, many or the class of an expanded clone; other rows omit it.

TRBJ1-3 | . | TRBD1 | TRBV18 | TGTGCCAGCTCAGAACAGGGGGTGCACGGAAACACCATATATTTT | CASSEQGVHGNTIYF
TRBJ2-3 | few | . | TRBV25-1 | TGTGCCAGCAGTGATTCTAACAGGCGCACAGATACGCAGTATTTT | CASSDSNRRTDTQYF
TRBJ1-4 | . | TRBD1 | TRBV15 | TGTGCCACCAGCCCGGGACAGCTTAATGAAAAACTGTTTTTT | CATSPGQLNEKLFF
TRBJ1-5 | . | TRBD1 | TRBV19 | TGTGCCAGTACTAAGACAGGGGACAATCAGCCCCAGCATTTT | CASTKTGDNQPQHF
TRBJ1-6 | . | . | TRBV28 | TGTGCCAGCAGCTCCGGGGAAGCTGGAAGCTCCTATAATTCACCCCTCCACTTT | CASSSGEAGSSYNSPLHF
TRBJ1-1 | . | TRBD1 | TRBV18 | TGTGCCAGCTCACCACCCGGGACAGTTGGGATGAACACTGAAGCTTTCTTT | CASSPPGTVGMNTEAFF
TRBJ2-1 | . | TRBD1 | TRBV11-2 | TGTGCCAGCAGCACCTATCGACCCGCCAGGGGGAGATACAATGAGCAGTTCTTC | CASSTYRPARGRYNEQFF
TRBJ1-1 | . | TRBD1 | TRBV2 | TGTGCCAGCAGCATGGCCGACAGGGATTATACTGAAGCTTTCTTT | CASSMADRDYTEAFF
TRBJ1-6 | once | . | TRBV19 | TGTGCCAGTAGTATCGTGGACAGTTATAATTCACCCCTCCACTTT | CASSIVDSYNSPLHF
TRBJ2-3 | once | . | TRBV2 | TGTGCCAGCAGTCCCGAAGGGGCAGATACGCAGTATTTT | CASSPEGADTQYF
TRBJ1-5 | . | TRBD1 | TRBV6-1 | TGTGCCAGTGTGGACAGGGGACCATCATATCAGCCCCAGCATTTT | CASVDRGPSYQPQHF
TRBJ1-1 | . | . | TRBV2 | TGTGCCAGCAGGTACATTGGGGGAGGGACCACTGAAGCTTTCTTT | CASRYIGGGTTEAFF
TRBJ1-2 | . | . | TRBV28 | TGTGCCAGCAGTTTTTCTGTACAGAACTATGGCTACACCTTC | CASSFSVQNYGYTF
TRBJ2-5 | once | TRBD2 | TRBV5-1 | TGCGCCAGCAGCTCCTATAGCGGGGGAGCATTTCAAGAGACCCAGTACTTC | CASSSYSGGAFQETQYF
TRBJ2-7 | . | TRBD2 | TRBV27 | TGTGCCAGCAGCCTCACTAGCGGGGGGTCGACCTACGAGCAGTACTTC | CASSLTSGGSTYEQYF
TRBJ2-3 | . | TRBD2 | TRBV10-2 | TGCGCCAGCAGTTGGTCTAGCGGGGTGGGGACAGATACGCAGTATTTT | CASSWSSGVGTDTQYF
TRBJ2-1 | . | . | TRBV4-1 | TGCGCCAGCAGCGATGGAGGGTTTGGGTACAATGAGCAGTTCTTC | CASSDGGFGYNEQFF
TRBJ1-2 | . | . | TRBV27 | TGTGCCAGCAGTTCCACAGGGAGGGCCTATGGCTACACCTTC | CASSSTGRAYGYTF
TRBJ2-5 | . | TRBD2 | TRBV11-2 | TGTGCCAGCAGCTTAACGACTAGCGGGGGTCAAGAGACCCAGTACTTC | CASSLTTSGGQETQYF
TRBJ1-3 | . | . | TRBV5-1 | TGCGCCAGCAGCTTGGCCAGCCAGGCACACTCTGGAAACACCATATATTTT | CASSLASQAHSGNTIYF
TRBJ1-5 | . | . | TRBV29-1 | TGCAGCGTACTCCAGGGAAACAATCAGCCCCAGCATTTT | CSVLQGNNQPQHF
TRBJ2-2 | . | TRBD1 | TRBV6-4 | TGTGCCAGCAGGGGACAGGGGGTGAACACCGGGGAGCTGTTTTTT | CASRGQGVNTGELFF
TRBJ2-5 | . | . | TRBV7-9 | TGTGCCAGCAGCTTAAATACAAACCAAGAGACCCAGTACTTC | CASSLNTNQETQYF
TRBJ2-2 | once | TRBD1 | TRBV7-3 | TGTGCCAGCAGCACCGTACCTGGGAGACAGGGTGACACCGGGGAGCTGTTTTTT | CASSTVPGRQGDTGELFF
TRBJ2-1 | . | TRBD2 | TRBV6-5 | TGTGCCAGCAGTTACGGGACTAGCGGACAGGATGAGCAGTTCTTC | CASSYGTSGQDEQFF
TRBJ2-7 | . | . | TRBV13 | TGTGCCAGCAGCTTATCGTATTCGGTGGGGGGGGCGAAGGGCTACGAGCAGTACTTC | CASSLSYSVGGAKGYEQYF
TRBJ2-1 | . | . | TRBV9 | TGTGCCAGCAGCCCCCGTCAGGGGAATGGGAATGAGCAGTTCTTC | CASSPRQGNGNEQFF
TRBJ2-6 | . | . | TRBV18 | TGTGCCAGCTCACCACAGTTAGACTCTGGGGCCAACGTCCTGACTTTC | CASSPQLDSGANVLTF
TRBJ1-1 | . | . | TRBV5-1 | TGCGCCAGCAGCCAGTCAGGGACACCGACTTTAGAAGCTTTCTTT | CASSQSGTPTLEAFF
TRBJ2-7 | few | TRBD1 | TRBV5-8 | TGTGCCAGCAGCCTGGACAGGGGGCTAGTTGAGCAGTACTTC | CASSLDRGLVEQYF
TRBJ2-7 | . | . | TRBV7-9 | TGTGCCAGCAGCTCGACGTGGGGGGTTGGCTACGAGCAGTACTTC | CASSSTWGVGYEQYF
TRBJ1-4 | . | . | TRBV5-1 | TGCGCCAGCAGCTTGGCCCAGGGAAGGAGTGAAAAACTGTTTTTT | CASSLAQGRSEKLFF
TRBJ2-3 | few | TRBD2 | TRBV18 | TGTGCCAGCTCACCGGGGGTAGCGGGACATACGCAGTATTTT | CASSPGVAGHTQYF
TRBJ2-7 | . | TRBD2 | TRBV5-6 | TGTGCCAGCAGCTTAGGACTAGCGGGGTTCGCCTCCTACGAGCAGTACTTC | CASSLGLAGFASYEQYF
TRBJ2-2 | few | TRBD1 | TRBV2 | TGTGCCAGCAGTGAAGCGCGGGGACAGGGAACCGGGGAGCTGTTTTTT | CASSEARGQGTGELFF
TRBJ1-6 | . | . | TRBV6-5 | TGTGCCAGCAGTTACGACAGGTTGGACTCACCCCTCCACTTT | CASSYDRLDSPLHF
TRBJ2-3 | . | . | TRBV6-4 | TGTGCCAGCAGTGACGTTAGGGGGGGAGATACGCAGTATTTT | CASSDVRGGDTQYF
TRBJ1-5 | . | TRBD1 | TRBV19 | TGTGCCAGCACCCTGCGGGGCAGGGGGCCTGACAATCAGCCCCAGCATTTT | CASTLRGRGPDNQPQHF
TRBJ2-6 | . | . | TRBV4-1 | TGCGCCAGCAGCCATCCAGGCCCGGGGGGCGGCGGGGCCAACGTCCTGACTTTC | CASSHPGPGGGGANVLTF
TRBJ1-4 | once | . | TRBV5-1 | TGCGCCAGCAGCTTGTCCGGGACATCGGCAACTAATGAAAAACTGTTTTTT | CASSLSGTSATNEKLFF
TRBJ2-7 | . | . | TRBV28 | TGTGCCAGCAGTTTAGGTGTCAGCGCCTACGGCTACGAGCAGTACTTC | CASSLGVSAYGYEQYF
TRBJ2-3 | . | . | TRBV6-4 | TGTGCCAGCAGTGACTCGCTAGGAAGCACAGATACGCAGTATTTT | CASSDSLGSTDTQYF
TRBJ2-1 | . | TRBD2 | TRBV7-9 | TGTGCCAGCAGCTCCCCCCCTAGCGGCTCCTACAATGAGCAGTTCTTC | CASSSPPSGSYNEQFF
TRBJ1-1 | . | . | TRBV14 | TGTGCCAGCAGCCAAGGACGGAGAGCTTTCTTT | CASSQGRRAFF
TRBJ1-2 | . | . | TRBV28 | TGTGCCAGCAGTCTCGACCTACAGGGATCCTACTATGGCTACACCTTC | CASSLDLQGSYYGYTF